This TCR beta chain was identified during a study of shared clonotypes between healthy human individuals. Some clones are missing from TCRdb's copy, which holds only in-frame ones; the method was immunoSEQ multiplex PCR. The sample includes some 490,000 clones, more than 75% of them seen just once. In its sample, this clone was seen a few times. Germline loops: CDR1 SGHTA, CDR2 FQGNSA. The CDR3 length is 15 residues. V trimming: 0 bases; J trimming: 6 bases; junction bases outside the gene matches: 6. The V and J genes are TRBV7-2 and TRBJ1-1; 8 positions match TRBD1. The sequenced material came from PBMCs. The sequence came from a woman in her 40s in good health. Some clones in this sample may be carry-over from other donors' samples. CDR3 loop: CASSLAAGGAAEAFF. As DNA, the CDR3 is TGTGCCAGCAGCTTAGCGGCAGGGGGCGCGGCTGAAGCTTTCTTT.